A selection of T cell receptor beta chains follows, all from one sample in a study of PD-1 blockade in classical Hodgkin lymphoma. Profiling relied on immunoSEQ multiplex PCR, and the TCRdb table lists in-frame clones only, not all of them. Of 20,000 to 25,000 clones listed, about 80% were seen once; the top ten hold about 8%. The sequencing here drew on peripheral blood mononuclear cells (PBMCs), taken before the second cycle of nivolumab. These receptors came from a human donor with classical Hodgkin lymphoma. CDR3s include the opening cysteine and the closing phenylalanine or tryptophan. Each record gives: J gene, V gene, clone size, D gene, CDR3 DNA, CDR3 protein. A D gene is named only where the DNA matches it firmly. Clone size is shown for a subset of rows, as once, few, many or a class of expanded clone.

j_gene: TRBJ2-7; v_gene: TRBV28; abundance: -; d_gene: -; CDR3nt: TGTGCCAGCAGTTACTCCTACGAGCAGTACTTC; CDR3aa: CASSYSYEQYF
j_gene: TRBJ2-2; v_gene: TRBV9; abundance: -; d_gene: -; CDR3nt: TGTGCCAGCAGCGTTCAAGGGTTGTCTAACGGGGAGCTGTTTTTT; CDR3aa: CASSVQGLSNGELFF
j_gene: TRBJ1-1; v_gene: TRBV13; abundance: -; d_gene: -; CDR3nt: TGTGCCAGCAGCCCGGGGATGAACACTGAAGCTTTCTTT; CDR3aa: CASSPGMNTEAFF
j_gene: TRBJ2-2; v_gene: TRBV29-1; abundance: -; d_gene: -; CDR3nt: TGCAGCGTGCTAGATAGGGCAAACACCGGGGAGCTGTTTTTT; CDR3aa: CSVLDRANTGELFF
j_gene: TRBJ1-1; v_gene: TRBV28; abundance: few; d_gene: -; CDR3nt: TGTGCCAGCAGTTTTGGTACAGGGTGGCTTAACACTGAAGCTTTCTTT; CDR3aa: CASSFGTGWLNTEAFF
j_gene: TRBJ1-5; v_gene: TRBV6-1; abundance: -; d_gene: -; CDR3nt: TGTGCCAGCAGTCAAGGGCACGGAGATCAGCCCCAGCATTTT; CDR3aa: CASSQGHGDQPQHF
j_gene: TRBJ2-7; v_gene: TRBV5-4; abundance: -; d_gene: -; CDR3nt: TGTGCCAGCAGCCTCTTCCGCAGGGGCTCCCCTTACGAGCAGTACTTC; CDR3aa: CASSLFRRGSPYEQYF
j_gene: TRBJ1-5; v_gene: TRBV15; abundance: -; d_gene: -; CDR3nt: TGTGCCACCAGCCATCCAAGGGGTTCTCAGCCCCAGCATTTT; CDR3aa: CATSHPRGSQPQHF
j_gene: TRBJ2-7; v_gene: TRBV29-1; abundance: -; d_gene: TRBD2; CDR3nt: TGCAGCGTCGGTTGGGGAGCGGGAGGGCCCCACGAGCAGTACTTC; CDR3aa: CSVGWGAGGPHEQYF
j_gene: TRBJ2-1; v_gene: TRBV4-3; abundance: -; d_gene: TRBD2; CDR3nt: TGCGCCAGCAGCCAAGATGGGCTAGCGGGACTCTACAATGAGCAGTTCTTC; CDR3aa: CASSQDGLAGLYNEQFF
j_gene: TRBJ2-2; v_gene: TRBV7-9; abundance: -; d_gene: -; CDR3nt: TGTGCCAGCAGCTTAGCGGCAGCCACCGGGGAGCTGTTTTTT; CDR3aa: CASSLAAATGELFF
j_gene: TRBJ2-7; v_gene: TRBV7-8; abundance: -; d_gene: TRBD1; CDR3nt: TGTGCCAGCAGCGCTCGACAGGGCCCCTACGAGCAGTACTTC; CDR3aa: CASSARQGPYEQYF
j_gene: TRBJ1-5; v_gene: TRBV7-9; abundance: -; d_gene: -; CDR3nt: TGTGCCAGCAGCTTAGGTGTCCGCGGGACCGGCCAGCATTTT; CDR3aa: CASSLGVRGTGQHF
j_gene: TRBJ2-7; v_gene: TRBV11-2; abundance: -; d_gene: TRBD1; CDR3nt: TGTGCCAGCAGCTTAGGTTCGGGACAGGGGGCGGGGGAGCAGTACTTC; CDR3aa: CASSLGSGQGAGEQYF
j_gene: TRBJ2-1; v_gene: TRBV10-1; abundance: -; d_gene: TRBD2; CDR3nt: TGCGCCAGCAGTCGGACTAGCGAGGCCAATGAGCAGTTCTTC; CDR3aa: CASSRTSEANEQFF
j_gene: TRBJ1-2; v_gene: TRBV18; abundance: medium-sized; d_gene: -; CDR3nt: TGTGCCAGCTCACCACGTCCCAGCTCTTCATATGGCTACACCTTC; CDR3aa: CASSPRPSSSYGYTF
j_gene: TRBJ1-1; v_gene: TRBV28; abundance: -; d_gene: -; CDR3nt: TGTGCCAGCAGCCCCCTCCCAGCAGGGGCGAACACTGAAGCTTTCTTT; CDR3aa: CASSPLPAGANTEAFF
j_gene: TRBJ2-2; v_gene: TRBV6-4; abundance: medium-sized; d_gene: -; CDR3nt: TGTGCCAGCACGGCTACCCCGGGCACCGGGGAGCTGTTTTTT; CDR3aa: CASTATPGTGELFF
j_gene: TRBJ1-3; v_gene: TRBV7-8; abundance: -; d_gene: -; CDR3nt: TGTGCCAGCAGCCCCCGGTCAGAAACTGGAAACACCATATATTTT; CDR3aa: CASSPRSETGNTIYF
j_gene: TRBJ2-7; v_gene: TRBV10-2; abundance: few; d_gene: TRBD2; CDR3nt: TGCGCCAGCCGACCGGGACTAGCCCTCTACGAGCAGTACTTC; CDR3aa: CASRPGLALYEQYF
j_gene: TRBJ1-2; v_gene: TRBV28; abundance: -; d_gene: TRBD1; CDR3nt: TGTGCCAGCAGCCACCGGAGGGGGACAGCCGGCTACACCTTC; CDR3aa: CASSHRRGTAGYTF
j_gene: TRBJ1-3; v_gene: TRBV9; abundance: -; d_gene: -; CDR3nt: TGTGCCAGCAGTATACAGGGTCTGGCAAACACCATATATTTT; CDR3aa: CASSIQGLANTIYF
j_gene: TRBJ2-1; v_gene: TRBV5-1; abundance: -; d_gene: -; CDR3nt: TGCGCCAGCAGCTTGAGCGTTGAAGGTGAGCAGTTCTTC; CDR3aa: CASSLSVEGEQFF
j_gene: TRBJ2-1; v_gene: TRBV5-1; abundance: -; d_gene: -; CDR3nt: TGCGCCAGCAGCTTGTCACCAGGAAATGGGAATGAGCAGTTCTTC; CDR3aa: CASSLSPGNGNEQFF
j_gene: TRBJ1-4; v_gene: TRBV7-9; abundance: -; d_gene: TRBD1; CDR3nt: TGTGCCAGCACCCAGAAGGGGGCTGCAACTAATGAAAAACTGTTTTTT; CDR3aa: CASTQKGAATNEKLFF
j_gene: TRBJ1-5; v_gene: TRBV6-5; abundance: -; d_gene: TRBD1; CDR3nt: TGTGCCAGCCGTAGACAGGGTGGCAATCAGCCCCAGCATTTT; CDR3aa: CASRRQGGNQPQHF
j_gene: TRBJ1-3; v_gene: TRBV6-1; abundance: -; d_gene: -; CDR3nt: TGTGCCAGCAGTGAACAGGGCTCTGGAAACACCATATATTTT; CDR3aa: CASSEQGSGNTIYF
j_gene: TRBJ2-3; v_gene: TRBV9; abundance: -; d_gene: -; CDR3nt: TGTGCCAGCAGCCCAGGGGAGGGGCAGCAGTATTTT; CDR3aa: CASSPGEGQQYF
j_gene: TRBJ2-1; v_gene: TRBV9; abundance: -; d_gene: -; CDR3nt: TGTGCCAGCAGCGTAGGCGGAGGACGGAATGAGCAGTTCTTC; CDR3aa: CASSVGGGRNEQFF
j_gene: TRBJ1-5; v_gene: TRBV19; abundance: -; d_gene: -; CDR3nt: TGTGCCAGTACCAAAGCGGGACCACGGCCCCAGCATTTT; CDR3aa: CASTKAGPRPQHF
j_gene: TRBJ2-6; v_gene: TRBV7-7; abundance: -; d_gene: -; CDR3nt: TGTGCTAGCAGCCCACAGCTGGACAGCTCTGGGGCCAACGTCCTGACTTTC; CDR3aa: CASSPQLDSSGANVLTF
j_gene: TRBJ2-5; v_gene: TRBV27; abundance: -; d_gene: -; CDR3nt: TGTGCCAGCAGTCGTCCCCCTCAAGAGACCCAGTACTTC; CDR3aa: CASSRPPQETQYF
j_gene: TRBJ2-3; v_gene: TRBV6-1; abundance: -; d_gene: -; CDR3nt: TGTGCCAGCAGTGAACGAGGCGGAGATACGCAGTATTTT; CDR3aa: CASSERGGDTQYF
j_gene: TRBJ2-4; v_gene: TRBV4-1; abundance: -; d_gene: TRBD2; CDR3nt: TGCGCCAGCAGCCCGGGACTAGCGGGAGGCCGTGGCAAAAACATTCAGTACTTC; CDR3aa: CASSPGLAGGRGKNIQYF
j_gene: TRBJ2-1; v_gene: TRBV5-1; abundance: -; d_gene: -; CDR3nt: TGCGCCAGCAGCCAAGACCAACCAAGCGGGTCGAAGGATGAGCAGTTCTTC; CDR3aa: CASSQDQPSGSKDEQFF
j_gene: TRBJ2-7; v_gene: TRBV19; abundance: -; d_gene: -; CDR3nt: TGTGCCAGTAGTAGAGACATCTTCACCGAGCAGTACTTC; CDR3aa: CASSRDIFTEQYF
j_gene: TRBJ2-7; v_gene: TRBV5-1; abundance: -; d_gene: -; CDR3nt: TGCGCCAGCAGCTTTGGTGCGGGCTACGAGCAGTACTTC; CDR3aa: CASSFGAGYEQYF
j_gene: TRBJ1-1; v_gene: TRBV28; abundance: once; d_gene: TRBD1; CDR3nt: TGTGCCAGCAGCCCGAGGACAGGGTACACTGAAGCTTTCTTT; CDR3aa: CASSPRTGYTEAFF
j_gene: TRBJ2-3; v_gene: TRBV7-6; abundance: -; d_gene: TRBD1; CDR3nt: TGTGCCAGCAGTTCAACAGGGGGTTACCACACAGATACGCAGTATTTT; CDR3aa: CASSSTGGYHTDTQYF